This section outlines one TCR beta chain sequence together with its context. The data derive from a study of cytomegalovirus exposure and HLA in healthy donors. V gave up 0 bases and J gave up 2 bases; unmatched junction bases: 9. The CDR3 is 18 residues long. Germline V lookup: CDR1 SGHNT, CDR2 YENEEA. Vbeta (60) and Jbeta (13) primers were used in the PCR. The assay was immunoSEQ multiplex PCR, and TCRdb's table has in-frame clones only and misses some. The data contain about 110,000 clones, around 76% of them singletons. This chain links TRBV11-3 with TRBJ2-5; 10 bases match TRBD2. The source is a man aged 25 to 40 in good health and CMV-seropositive. What was sequenced was PBMCs. The CDR3 DNA sequence: TGTGCCAGCAGCTTAGATTTCGCAGCTAGCGGGGGACAAGAGACCCAGTACTTC. This encodes CASSLDFAASGGQETQYF.